The source of this T cell receptor beta chain is a study of shared clonotypes between healthy human individuals. Study-level information: The plates for each donor numbered three CD4 naive, three CD4 memory, two CD8 naive and one CD8 memory. Regarding the study as a whole: Measured sharing among donors was expected to vary with sequencing depth.

Sequencing used immunoSEQ multiplex PCR; TCRdb keeps in-frame clones, though not all of them. This repertoire shows around 2.1 million clones, about 92% found once; its top ten account for 1.5% to 2%. About this clone itself: Its antigen is as yet unknown.

CD8 cells classed as naive were CD45RO-negative and positively selected for CCR7, excluding terminally differentiated effector memory CD45RA+ cells. Donors, healthy HIV-negative adults, lacked recent acute infections or vaccinations. V shed 1 base and J 3 bases; nucleotides not matched to a gene: 8. The CDR3 is 16 residues long. CDR1 is SEHNR and CDR2 is FQNEAQ in the germline V gene (reference sequence). The chain joins TRBV7-9 to TRBJ2-5, with TRBD2 identical over 7 bases. Input material: naive CD8+ T cells from PBMCs. This TCR came from a man younger than 35 in good health. Some clones in this sample may be carry-over from other donors' samples. The CDR3 nucleotides read TGTGCCAGCAGCTTAGGCGGGAGAGGTCGGGAAGAGACCCAGTACTTC. Translation gives CASSLGGRGREETQYF. Using reference TRBV7-9 and TRBJ2-5 for the parts outside the CDR3, the full variable domain is DTGVSQNPRHKITKRGQNVTFRCDPISEHNRLYWYRQTLGQGPEFLTYFQNEAQLEKSRLLSDRFSAERPKGSFSTLEIQRTEQGDSAMYLCASSLGGRGREETQYFGPGTRLLVL.